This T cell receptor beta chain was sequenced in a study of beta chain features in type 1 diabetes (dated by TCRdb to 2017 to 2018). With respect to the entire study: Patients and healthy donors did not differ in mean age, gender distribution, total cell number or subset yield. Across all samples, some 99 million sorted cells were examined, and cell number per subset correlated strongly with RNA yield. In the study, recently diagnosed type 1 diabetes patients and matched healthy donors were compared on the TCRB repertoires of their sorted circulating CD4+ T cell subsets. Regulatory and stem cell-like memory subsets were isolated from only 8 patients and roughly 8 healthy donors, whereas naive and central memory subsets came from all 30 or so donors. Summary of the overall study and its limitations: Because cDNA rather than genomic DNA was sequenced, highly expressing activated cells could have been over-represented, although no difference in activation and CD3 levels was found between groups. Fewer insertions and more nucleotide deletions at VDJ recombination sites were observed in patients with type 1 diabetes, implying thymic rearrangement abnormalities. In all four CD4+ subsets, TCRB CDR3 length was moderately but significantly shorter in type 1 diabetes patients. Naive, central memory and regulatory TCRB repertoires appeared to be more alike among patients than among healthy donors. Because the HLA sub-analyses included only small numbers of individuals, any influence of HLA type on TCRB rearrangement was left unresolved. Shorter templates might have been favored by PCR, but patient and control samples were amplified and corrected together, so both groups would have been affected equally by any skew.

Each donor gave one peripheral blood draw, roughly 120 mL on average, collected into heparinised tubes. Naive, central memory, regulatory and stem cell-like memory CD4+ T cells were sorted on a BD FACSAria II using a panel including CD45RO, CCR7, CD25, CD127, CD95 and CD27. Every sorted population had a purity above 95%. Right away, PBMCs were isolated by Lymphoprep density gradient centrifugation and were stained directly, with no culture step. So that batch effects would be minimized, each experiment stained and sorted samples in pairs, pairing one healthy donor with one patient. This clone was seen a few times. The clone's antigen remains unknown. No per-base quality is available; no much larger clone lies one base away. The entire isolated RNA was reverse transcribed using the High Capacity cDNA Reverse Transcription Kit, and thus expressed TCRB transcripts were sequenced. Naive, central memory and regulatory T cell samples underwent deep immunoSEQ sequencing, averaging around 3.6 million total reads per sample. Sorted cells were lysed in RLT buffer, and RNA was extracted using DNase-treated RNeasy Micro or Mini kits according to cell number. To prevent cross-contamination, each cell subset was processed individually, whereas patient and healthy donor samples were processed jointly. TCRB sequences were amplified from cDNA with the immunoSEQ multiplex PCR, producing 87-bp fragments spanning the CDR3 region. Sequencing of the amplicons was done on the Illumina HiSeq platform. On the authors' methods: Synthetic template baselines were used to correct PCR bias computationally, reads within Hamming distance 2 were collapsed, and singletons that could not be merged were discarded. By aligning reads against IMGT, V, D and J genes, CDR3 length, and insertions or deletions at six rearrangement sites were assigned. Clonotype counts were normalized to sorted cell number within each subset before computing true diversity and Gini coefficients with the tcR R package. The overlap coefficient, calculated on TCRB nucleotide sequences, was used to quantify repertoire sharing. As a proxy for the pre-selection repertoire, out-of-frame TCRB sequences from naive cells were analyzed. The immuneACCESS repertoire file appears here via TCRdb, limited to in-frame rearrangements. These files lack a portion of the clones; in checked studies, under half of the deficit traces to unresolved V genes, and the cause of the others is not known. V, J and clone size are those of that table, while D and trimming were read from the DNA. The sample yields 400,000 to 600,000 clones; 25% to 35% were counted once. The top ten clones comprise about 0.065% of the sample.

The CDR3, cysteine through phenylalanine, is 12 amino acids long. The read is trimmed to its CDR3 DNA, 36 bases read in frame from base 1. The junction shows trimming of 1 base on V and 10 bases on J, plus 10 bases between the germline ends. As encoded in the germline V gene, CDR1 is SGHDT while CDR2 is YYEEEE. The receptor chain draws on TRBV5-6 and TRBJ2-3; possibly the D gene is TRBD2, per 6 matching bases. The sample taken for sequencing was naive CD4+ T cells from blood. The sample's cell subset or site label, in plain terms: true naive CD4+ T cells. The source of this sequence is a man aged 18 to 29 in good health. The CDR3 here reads CASSLTGTSQYF. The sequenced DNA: TGTGCCAGCAGCTTGACCGGGACTTCGCAGTATTTT.